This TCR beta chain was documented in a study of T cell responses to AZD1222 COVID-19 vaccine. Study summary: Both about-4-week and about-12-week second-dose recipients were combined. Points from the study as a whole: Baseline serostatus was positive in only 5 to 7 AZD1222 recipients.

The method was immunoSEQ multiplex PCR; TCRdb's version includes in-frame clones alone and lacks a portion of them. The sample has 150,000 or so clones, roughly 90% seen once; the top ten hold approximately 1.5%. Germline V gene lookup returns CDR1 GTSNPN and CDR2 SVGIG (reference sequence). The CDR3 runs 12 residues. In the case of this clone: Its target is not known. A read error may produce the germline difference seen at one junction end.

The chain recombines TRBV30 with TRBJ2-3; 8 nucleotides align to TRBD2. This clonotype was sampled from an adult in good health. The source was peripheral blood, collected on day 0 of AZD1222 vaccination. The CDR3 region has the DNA TGTGCCTGGAGTAAAGGGGCTAGCGGGTACCATTTT. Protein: CAWSKGASGYHF. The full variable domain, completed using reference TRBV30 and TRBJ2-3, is SQTIHQWPATLVQPVGSPLSLECTVEGTSNPNLYWYRQAAGRGLQLLFYSVGIGQISSEVPQNLSASRPQDRQFILSSKKLLLSDSGFYLCAWSKGASGYHFGPGTRLTVL.